These 30 T cell receptor beta chains came from one sample sequenced in a study of CD8 T cells in Susac syndrome (dated by TCRdb to between 2017 and 2020). The library was obtained by the immunoSEQ multiplex PCR assay. RNA was extracted using the RNeasy kit, and roughly 0.5 to 1 microgram was reverse transcribed with random hexamers. The public reads were reprocessed in TCRdb via fastp at Q25 and MiXCR, keeping in-frame beta chains. One record per CDR3 amino acid sequence lists the most common genes and DNA. The sample records about 200,000 distinct CDR3 sequences, more than 85% of which are singletons. 0.1% to 0.15% of the sample lies in the top ten. Material: CD8+ T cells from PBMCs. The receptors were sampled from a human donor with multiple sclerosis.

The chain employs TRBV12-3 or TRBV12-4 and TRBJ2-7, with a tentative D call TRBD2 (6 bases). Trimming cost V 2 bases and J 7 bases, with 15 bases left between them. The CDR3 is 14 residues long. The CDR3 protein is CASSLRGSSGEQYF. The CDR3 DNA is TGTGCCAGCAGTTTACGGGGGAGCTCGGGGGAGCAGTACTTC.

V usage is TRBV6-2 or TRBV6-3 and J usage is TRBJ2-7; TRBD2 agrees at 8 bases. Trimming removed 5 bases from V and 0 bases from J; junction bases left unmatched: 12. The germline V gene encodes CDR1 MNHEY and CDR2 SVGEGT. This CDR3 has 17 amino acids. In DNA form, the CDR3 reads TGTGCCAGCAGTCTCACCTTAGCGGGACTCTCCTCCTACGAGCAGTACTTC. Its protein product is CASSLTLAGLSSYEQYF.

This clonotype was detected a few times. The rearrangement joins TRBV13 to TRBJ2-7; tentative D call: TRBD2 (5 bases). The CDR3 extends over 12 amino acids. Germline CDR1 PRHDT, CDR2 FYEKMQ (reference sequence). V was clipped by 5 bases and J by 5 bases, with 10 bases between them. CDR3 nucleotide sequence: TGTGCCAGCAGCACCGGACTCCACGAGCAGTACTTC. As protein: CASSTGLHEQYF.

V gene TRBV27 combines with J gene TRBJ2-2; tentative D call: TRBD2 (6 bases). Trimming took 3 bases from V and 7 from J, leaving 12 bases between them. CDR1 MNHEY and CDR2 SMNVEV come from the germline V gene (reference sequence). CDR3 length: 14 residues. The CDR3 DNA reads TGTGCCAGCAGTTTTGGAGGGGCGGACGGGGAGCTGTTTTTT. Its translation: CASSFGGADGELFF.

This sequence joins TRBV18 and TRBJ2-7; D unclear. The V end was cut by 2 bases, the J end by 5 bases, with 7 bases between. This CDR3 has 12 residues. CDR1 and CDR2 (germline): KGHSH, LQKENI. In DNA form, the CDR3 reads TGTGCCAGCTCACCAGCTACCAACGAGCAGTACTTC. It encodes CASSPATNEQYF.

The rearrangement links TRBV27 to TRBJ2-2; D gene unclear. The V and J ends lost 3 bases and 4 bases respectively, with 15 bases between them. CDR1 is MNHEY, CDR2 SMNVEV, per germline (reference sequence). The CDR3 has 16 amino acids. The CDR3: CASSFFELPGTGELFF. The CDR3 DNA is TGTGCCAGCAGTTTTTTCGAGCTCCCTGGCACCGGGGAGCTGTTTTTT.

The CDR3 nucleotides are TGCAGCGTCCCCGGGACAGGGAACACTGAAGCTTTCTTT. This codes for CSVPGTGNTEAFF. The chain joins TRBV29-1 to TRBJ1-1; 8 bases align to TRBD1. In germline, CDR1 is SQVTM, CDR2 ANQGSEA. The ends lost 6 bases at V and 1 base at J; junction bases unmatched: 4. The CDR3 sequence is 13 residues long.

The chain joins TRBV12-3 or TRBV12-4 to TRBJ2-5, with D possibly being TRBD1 (6 bases). The CDR3 has 13 residues. V dropped 6 bases and J dropped 2 bases, with 10 bases sitting between them. The chain's CDR3 is CASRGAVQETQYF. The CDR3 DNA follows: TGTGCCAGCAGGGGGGCAGTTCAAGAGACCCAGTACTTC.

The genes are TRBV6-5 and TRBJ2-4; D possibly matches TRBD1 or TRBD2 (5 bases each). Germline assignment: CDR1 MNHEY and CDR2 SVGAGI. The CDR3 loop spans 13 amino acids. Trimming pared 2 bases from V and 6 bases from J, leaving 8 bases between. This CDR3 reads CASSYGGANIQYF. DNA of the CDR3: TGTGCCAGCAGTTACGGGGGTGCAAACATTCAGTACTTC.

The rearrangement uses TRBV6-1 and TRBJ2-6; D is ambiguous. V was shortened by 8 bases and J by 4 bases, with 27 bases between the two germline ends. The CDR3 is 19 amino acids. Germline CDR1 MNHNS, CDR2 SASEGT. CDR3 protein: CASVLLYPLQIWGANVLTF. Written as DNA, the CDR3 is TGTGCCAGCGTCCTTCTATACCCCCTACAGATCTGGGGGGCCAACGTCCTGACTTTC.

This rearrangement joins TRBV27 to TRBJ2-7; D not resolved. This CDR3 is built from 15 residues. CDR1 is MNHEY and CDR2 is SMNVEV in the germline V gene (reference sequence). Trimming stripped 2 bases from V and 0 bases from J, with 11 bases between. In DNA form, the CDR3 reads TGTGCCAGCAGTTTAACGGGTGGAAGCTCCTACGAGCAGTACTTC. It yields the protein CASSLTGGSSYEQYF.

The J gene is TRBJ2-3, the V gene TRBV5-1; tentatively, D is TRBD2 (6 bases). The V gene lost 3 bases and the J gene lost 2 bases, with 13 bases spanning the gap. The length of the CDR3 is 15 residues. The germline V gene encodes CDR1 SGHRS and CDR2 YFSETQ. CDR3 loop: CASSSEGPNTDTQYF. The CDR3, as DNA: TGCGCCAGCAGCTCGGAGGGCCCGAACACAGATACGCAGTATTTT. The full variable domain, its missing parts supplied by reference TRBV5-1 and TRBJ2-3, is KAGVTQTPRYLIKTRGQQVTLSCSPISGHRSVSWYQQTPGQGLQFLFEYFSETQRNKGNFPGRFSGRQFSNSRSEMNVSTLELGDSALYLCASSSEGPNTDTQYFGPGTRLTVL.

The chain recombines TRBV5-4 with TRBJ2-3; TRBD1 or TRBD2 may be the D gene (5 bases each). Germline CDR1 and CDR2: SGHNT and YYREEE (reference sequence). The CDR3 loop spans 15 amino acids. Trimming removed 0 bases at V and 1 base at J, with 9 bases between. The CDR3 is CASSLGGYRTDTQYF. CDR3 DNA: TGTGCCAGCAGCTTGGGGGGGTATCGCACAGATACGCAGTATTTT.

This clonotype was seen a single time. This chain joins TRBV7-9 and TRBJ1-4; weak D call: TRBD1 (5 bases). Looked up from germline, CDR1 is SEHNR and CDR2 is FQNEAQ (reference sequence). CDR3 length: 18 amino acids. Deletions cut 1 base from V and 0 bases from J, with 15 bases between. In DNA form, the CDR3 reads TGTGCCAGCAGCTTAGTTGGGACCGACCATTCAACTAATGAAAAACTGTTTTTT. Protein: CASSLVGTDHSTNEKLFF. Full variable domain (rest looked up from reference TRBV7-9 and TRBJ1-4): DTGVSQNPRHKITKRGQNVTFRCDPISEHNRLYWYRQTLGQGPEFLTYFQNEAQLEKSRLLSDRFSAERPKGSFSTLEIQRTEQGDSAMYLCASSLVGTDHSTNEKLFFGSGTQLSVL.

CDR3 region: CASSSGQGRANTEAFF. The CDR3 nucleotides read TGTGCCAGCAGTTCCGGACAGGGAAGGGCGAACACTGAAGCTTTCTTT. This sequence joins TRBV12-3 or TRBV12-4 and TRBJ1-1; 8 positions match TRBD1. This CDR3 is built from 16 residues. V lost 4 bases, J lost 1 base, and 8 bases stayed unmatched.

CDR3 DNA sequence: TGTGCCAGCAGCTGCTGGGACAGGCTGACGAACACTGAAGCTTTCTTT. Protein product: CASSCWDRLTNTEAFF. V usage is TRBV13 and J usage is TRBJ1-1, with 8 bases fitting TRBD1. Germline CDR1 PRHDT, CDR2 FYEKMQ (reference sequence). The V segment lost 4 bases and the J segment 1 base; nucleotides outside the gene matches: 8. The CDR3 spans 16 residues. Based on the CDR3 plus reference TRBV13 and TRBJ1-1, the full variable domain is AAGVIQSPRHLIKEKRETATLKCYPIPRHDTVYWYQQGPGQDPQFLISFYEKMQSDKGSIPDRFSAQQFSDYHSELNMSSLELGDSALYFCASSCWDRLTNTEAFFGQGTRLTVV.

This sequence joins TRBV9 and TRBJ2-7; D not certain. V lost 4 bases and J lost 1, with 12 bases in between. CDR3 length: 14 amino acids. Germline V gene data show CDR1 as SGDLS and CDR2 as YYNGEE. CDR3 nucleotide sequence: TGTGCCAGCAGCATGACAAGGGCGTCCTACGAGCAGTACTTC. Translation: CASSMTRASYEQYF.

The genes are TRBV9 and TRBJ2-1; D is ambiguous. The CDR3 runs to 13 residues. The germline V gene encodes CDR1 SGDLS and CDR2 YYNGEE. The V and J ends lost 0 bases and 8 bases respectively, with 9 bases between them. The CDR3 DNA reads TGTGCCAGCAGCGTAGAAGGATGGGATGAGCAGTTCTTC. Its protein is CASSVEGWDEQFF. Variable domain in full (rest from reference TRBV9 and TRBJ2-1): DSGVTQTPKHLITATGQRVTLRCSPRSGDLSVYWYQQSLDQGLQFLIQYYNGEERAKGNILERFSAQQFPDLHSELNLSSLELGDSALYFCASSVEGWDEQFFGPGTRLTVL.

This chain connects TRBV9 to TRBJ2-7; 10 nucleotides line up with TRBD2. Germline assignment: CDR1 SGDLS and CDR2 YYNGEE. J lost 4 bases, V lost 3 bases, and 1 base had no gene match. The CDR3 sequence is 13 residues long. The CDR3 reads CASSATSGYEQYF. CDR3 nucleotide sequence: TGTGCCAGCAGCGCGACTAGCGGGTACGAGCAGTACTTC.

This clonotype was seen just once. The chain recombines TRBV7-3 with TRBJ2-7; perhaps TRBD1 as D (6 bases). The CDR3 is 13 residues long. Per the germline V gene, CDR1 is SGHTA and CDR2 is FQGTGA. V was pared by 6 bases and J by 3 bases, with 12 bases between. Here the CDR3 reads CASRSGTNYEQYF. The CDR3 nucleotides are TGTGCCAGCAGGTCCGGGACAAACTACGAGCAGTACTTC.

The chain is built from TRBV9 and TRBJ2-1; TRBD2 matches 8 bases. CDR1 and CDR2 from the germline V gene are SGDLS and YYNGEE. Losses at the gene ends were 0 bases for V and 0 bases for J; bases not matched to a gene: 8. This CDR3 comprises 18 residues. CDR3 residues: CASSVALLAGGSYNEQFF. CDR3 sequence (DNA): TGTGCCAGCAGCGTAGCCCTCCTTGCGGGAGGCTCCTACAATGAGCAGTTCTTC.

V gene TRBV4-2 combines with J gene TRBJ1-1, with D perhaps TRBD1 (6 bases). Germline CDR1 is LGHNA and CDR2 is YNFKEQ. V was cut by 1 base and J by 1 base, with 16 bases left in between. The CDR3 sequence is 17 residues long. In DNA, the CDR3 is TGTGCCAGCAGCCAAGGAGTACTACAGGGTCCGAACACTGAAGCTTTCTTT. Translating gives CASSQGVLQGPNTEAFF.

V usage is TRBV7-6 and J usage is TRBJ1-1; D gene uncertain. CDR3 length: 15 residues. Between the trimmed V and J ends, which lost 2 bases and 1 base, there was a span of 11 bases. Germline CDR1 is SGHVS and CDR2 is FNYEAQ. The CDR3 coding sequence is TGTGCCAGCAGCTTATCCGAAGACGGGAACACTGAAGCTTTCTTT. Its translation: CASSLSEDGNTEAFF.

V usage is TRBV11-2 and J usage is TRBJ2-3; a weak D match, TRBD1 (5 bases). Trimming cost V 6 bases and J 0 bases, with 13 bases left between them. The V gene's germline CDR1 is SGHAT and CDR2 FQNNGV. The CDR3 sequence is 15 residues long. The CDR3 reads CASSDSSSSTDTQYF. The CDR3 bases are TGTGCCAGCAGTGACAGCTCCTCTAGCACAGATACGCAGTATTTT.

V gene TRBV30 combines with J gene TRBJ2-5, with D tentatively TRBD2 (7 bases). Trimming stripped 5 bases from V and 5 bases from J, with 12 bases between. The length of the CDR3 is 12 residues. The germline gives CDR1 GTSNPN, CDR2 SVGIG (reference sequence). The CDR3, as DNA: TGTGCCTGGCGGGGGGCCGGGGAGACCCAGTACTTC. It codes for CAWRGAGETQYF.

V is TRBV7-9 and J is TRBJ2-5; the D is unclear. CDR1 is SEHNR, CDR2 FQNEAQ, per germline (reference sequence). The CDR3 spans 12 residues. The V gene lost 2 bases and the J gene lost 4 bases, with 5 bases spanning the gap. CDR3 sequence: CASSLRSETQYF. The DNA of the CDR3 is TGTGCCAGCAGCTTACGGTCAGAGACCCAGTACTTC.

In its sample, this clonotype was seen once. This chain joins TRBV4-2 and TRBJ2-7; 9 bases match TRBD2. This CDR3 contains 15 residues. The junction had 7 bases not matched to a gene; V was cut back by 4 bases and J by 3 bases. The germline gives CDR1 LGHNA, CDR2 YNFKEQ. The CDR3 coding sequence is TGTGCCAGCAGCCCGGGACTAGCATGGGGCTACGAGCAGTACTTC. Protein: CASSPGLAWGYEQYF.

The rearrangement joins TRBV12-3 or TRBV12-4 to TRBJ1-1; TRBD1 might be the D (5 bases). V lost 0 bases to trimming and J lost 5 bases, with 16 bases between them. This CDR3 comprises 16 residues. The CDR3 here is CASSLAPSGGDTEAFF. As DNA, the CDR3 is TGTGCCAGCAGTTTAGCCCCCTCGGGGGGTGATACTGAAGCTTTCTTT.

V is TRBV3-1 and J is TRBJ2-3, with D tentatively TRBD2 (7 bases). Trimming pared 0 bases from V and 1 base from J, leaving 23 bases between. CDR3 length: 20 residues. Germline V gives CDR1 LGHDT, CDR2 YNNKEL (reference sequence). The CDR3 loop reads CASSQEALPLGGAGTDTQYF. Here the CDR3 DNA reads TGTGCCAGCAGCCAAGAAGCCCTCCCCCTGGGGGGGGCTGGCACAGATACGCAGTATTTT.

The genes are TRBV11-2 and TRBJ2-7, with 12 bases aligning to TRBD1. With V trimmed by 1 base and J by 7 bases, 11 bases remained unmatched. The CDR3 spans 17 residues. Germline V gene lookup returns CDR1 SGHAT and CDR2 FQNNGV. CDR3 protein: CASSLVVPGQGAREQYF. CDR3 nucleotides: TGTGCCAGCAGCTTAGTGGTTCCGGGACAGGGGGCGAGGGAGCAGTACTTC.